This paragraph covers one T cell receptor (beta chain) sequence. As yet, its antigen is unknown. ViraFEST expansion of antigen-specific CD4+ T cells with viral peptide pools preceded sequencing. On roughly day 10 of culture, CD4+ T cells were separated out. The infection with SARS-CoV-2 (confirmed by PCR) occurred in this person between March and December 2020. Vaccination of participants consisted of two doses of either the BNT162b2 or mRNA-1273 vaccine. The germline CDR1 and CDR2 sequences are LGHNA and YNFKEQ. V was cut by 0 bases and J by 3 bases, with 9 bases left in between. The CDR3 is 15 residues long. The repertoire was sequenced with immunoSEQ multiplex PCR; TCRdb's copy has only in-frame clones and lacks some. The sample includes more than 13,000 clones, roughly 80% of them seen just once. The source of the sample is a study of vaccination effects on CD4 cells after COVID-19. Study-wide results and caveats: Newly vaccine-induced clones made up most of the convalescents' post-vaccine spike-reactive clones. Clones of infection and vaccine origin contracted markedly late after vaccination.

V gene TRBV4-2 combines with J gene TRBJ2-1; D not certain. Sequencing was performed on CD4+ T cells from PBMCs cultured with HCoV-NL63 spike peptides, taken after COVID-19 vaccination. This receptor was taken from a human donor who had a prior SARS-CoV-2 infection. The CDR3 DNA reads as TGTGCCAGCAGCCAAGATCGCGTAGACTACAATGAGCAGTTCTTC. This codes for CASSQDRVDYNEQFF.